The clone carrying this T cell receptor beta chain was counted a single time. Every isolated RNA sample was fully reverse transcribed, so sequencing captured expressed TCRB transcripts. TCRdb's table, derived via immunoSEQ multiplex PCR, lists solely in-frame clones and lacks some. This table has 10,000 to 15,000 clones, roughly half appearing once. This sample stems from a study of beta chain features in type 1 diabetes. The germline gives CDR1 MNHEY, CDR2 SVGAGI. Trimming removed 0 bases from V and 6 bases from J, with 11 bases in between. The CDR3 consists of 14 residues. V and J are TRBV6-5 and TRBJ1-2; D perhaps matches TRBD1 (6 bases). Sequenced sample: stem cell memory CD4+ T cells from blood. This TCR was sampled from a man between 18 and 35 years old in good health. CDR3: CASSYSGAEHGYTF. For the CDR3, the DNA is TGTGCCAGCAGTTACTCGGGGGCGGAACATGGCTACACCTTC.